What follows are 2 T cell receptor beta chains derived from one specimen sequenced in a study of blood T cell repertoires in COVID-19. TCRdb's table, derived via immunoSEQ multiplex PCR, lists solely in-frame clones and lacks some. The sample lists tens of thousands of clones; 80% to 95% were seen once. What was sequenced was peripheral blood. These receptors were obtained from a human donor in a cohort sampled during active COVID-19.

The chain uses TRBV6-5 and TRBJ2-1, with 14 bases aligning to TRBD2. Losses at the gene ends were 8 bases for V and 10 bases for J; bases not matched to a gene: 10. The CDR3 is made up of 15 amino acids. Germline V lookup: CDR1 MNHEY, CDR2 SVGAGI. CDR3 region: CASCPGTSGRQEQFF. DNA of the CDR3: TGTGCCAGCTGCCCCGGGACTAGCGGGAGACAGGAGCAGTTCTTC.

J is TRBJ1-1 and V is TRBV12-5, with 7 bases lining up with TRBD1. The ends lost 4 bases at V and 1 base at J; junction bases unmatched: 3. Germline-derived CDR1 and CDR2 are LGHNT and FRNRAP. CDR3 length equals 14 residues. CDR3 sequence: CASGYGTENTEAFF. DNA for the CDR3: TGTGCTAGTGGTTACGGGACAGAGAACACTGAAGCTTTCTTT.